Listed below are T cell receptor beta chains from one sample, sequenced in a study of T-cell reconstitution after alpha-beta-depleted transplantation in children. A single record per CDR3 protein comes from TCRdb applying MiXCR to the PCR reads. The top ten hold 10% of the sample, which has approximately 270,000 distinct CDR3 sequences, approximately 9.8% seen once. The specimen comprised PBMCs from the stem cell graft donor, sampled from the stem cell graft. These receptor sequences come from a human donor who donated a stem cell graft to a child with SCID. The CDR3 runs from the conserved cysteine through the conserved F or W. A D gene is named only where the DNA matches it firmly. For some rows the clone size is stated as once, few or many, or as a class when expanded; others skip it.

d_call: -; clone_size: -; v_call: TRBV7-9; j_call: TRBJ2-7; cdr3_aa: CASSLVRWGNEQYF; cdr3_nt: TGTGCCAGCAGCTTAGTGAGGTGGGGTAACGAGCAGTACTTC
d_call: -; clone_size: few; v_call: TRBV5-1; j_call: TRBJ1-6; cdr3_aa: CASLRDSYNSPLHF; cdr3_nt: TGCGCCAGCCTCAGAGACTCCTATAATTCACCCCTCCACTTT
d_call: TRBD2; clone_size: -; v_call: TRBV12-3/TRBV12-4; j_call: TRBJ2-7; cdr3_aa: CASSLLAGGPYEQYF; cdr3_nt: TGTGCCAGCAGTTTACTAGCGGGGGGGCCATACGAGCAGTACTTC
d_call: -; clone_size: few; v_call: TRBV7-3; j_call: TRBJ2-2; cdr3_aa: CASSSRPGTQYTGELFF; cdr3_nt: TGTGCCAGCAGCTCACGTCCCGGGACACAGTACACCGGGGAGCTGTTTTTT
d_call: -; clone_size: few; v_call: TRBV7-9; j_call: TRBJ1-1; cdr3_aa: CASSLVLLNTEAFF; cdr3_nt: TGTGCCAGCAGCTTAGTACTCTTGAACACTGAAGCTTTCTTT
d_call: -; clone_size: few; v_call: TRBV12-3/TRBV12-4; j_call: TRBJ2-7; cdr3_aa: CASSLGQSIYEQYF; cdr3_nt: TGTGCCAGCAGTTTAGGACAGTCGATCTACGAGCAGTACTTC
d_call: -; clone_size: many; v_call: TRBV5-1; j_call: TRBJ2-7; cdr3_aa: CASSGWTKEYYEQYF; cdr3_nt: TGCGCCAGCAGCGGGTGGACGAAAGAGTACTACGAGCAGTACTTC
d_call: TRBD1; clone_size: -; v_call: TRBV28; j_call: TRBJ2-7; cdr3_aa: CASSFGTGGRGQYF; cdr3_nt: TGTGCCAGCAGTTTTGGAACAGGGGGCCGGGGGCAGTACTTC
d_call: TRBD2; clone_size: few; v_call: TRBV20-1; j_call: TRBJ2-1; cdr3_aa: CSARVGTSGGAIYNEQFF; cdr3_nt: TGCAGTGCTAGAGTTGGAACTAGCGGGGGGGCCATCTACAATGAGCAGTTCTTC
d_call: TRBD2; clone_size: -; v_call: TRBV7-9; j_call: TRBJ2-1; cdr3_aa: CASSGEGPYVYNEQFF; cdr3_nt: TGTGCCAGCAGCGGGGAGGGTCCTTACGTGTACAATGAGCAGTTCTTC
d_call: -; clone_size: many; v_call: TRBV12-3/TRBV12-4; j_call: TRBJ1-1; cdr3_aa: CASINYRGFEAFF; cdr3_nt: TGTGCCAGCATAAACTACCGGGGCTTTGAAGCTTTCTTT
d_call: -; clone_size: few; v_call: TRBV11-2; j_call: TRBJ2-5; cdr3_aa: CASSATLGEIKETQYF; cdr3_nt: TGTGCCAGCAGCGCGACCCTCGGGGAAATAAAAGAGACCCAGTACTTC
d_call: TRBD2; clone_size: few; v_call: TRBV2; j_call: TRBJ2-2; cdr3_aa: CASSIGGANTGELFF; cdr3_nt: TGTGCCAGCAGTATCGGGGGGGCGAACACCGGGGAGCTGTTTTTT
d_call: -; clone_size: -; v_call: TRBV4-1; j_call: TRBJ2-4; cdr3_aa: CASSQQGPQNIQYF; cdr3_nt: TGCGCCAGCAGCCAACAGGGACCCCAAAACATTCAGTACTTC
d_call: TRBD2; clone_size: -; v_call: TRBV20-1; j_call: TRBJ2-3; cdr3_aa: CSARKRGGLISTDTQYF; cdr3_nt: TGCAGTGCTAGAAAGCGCGGGGGGCTTATTAGCACAGATACGCAGTATTTT
d_call: -; clone_size: many; v_call: TRBV3-1; j_call: TRBJ1-1; cdr3_aa: CASSPGFWAFF; cdr3_nt: TGTGCCAGCAGCCCCGGTTTTTGGGCTTTCTTT
d_call: TRBD2; clone_size: few; v_call: TRBV9; j_call: TRBJ2-5; cdr3_aa: CASSPQRGASQETQYF; cdr3_nt: TGTGCCAGCAGCCCCCAGCGGGGGGCCAGCCAAGAGACCCAGTACTTC
d_call: TRBD2; clone_size: -; v_call: TRBV7-2; j_call: TRBJ2-3; cdr3_aa: CASSAGTSGGSDTQYF; cdr3_nt: TGTGCCAGCAGCGCCGGGACTAGCGGGGGGTCAGATACGCAGTATTTT
d_call: -; clone_size: few; v_call: TRBV5-5; j_call: TRBJ1-2; cdr3_aa: CASSPRSGGSYGYTF; cdr3_nt: TGTGCCAGCAGCCCCCGGTCCGGGGGCAGCTATGGCTACACCTTC
d_call: TRBD1; clone_size: few; v_call: TRBV19; j_call: TRBJ2-7; cdr3_aa: CASSDRGRQYF; cdr3_nt: TGTGCCAGTAGTGACAGGGGGCGGCAGTACTTC
d_call: -; clone_size: many; v_call: TRBV2; j_call: TRBJ2-7; cdr3_aa: CASRPGQYEQYF; cdr3_nt: TGTGCCAGCAGGCCCGGACAGTACGAGCAGTACTTC
d_call: TRBD2; clone_size: -; v_call: TRBV7-8; j_call: TRBJ2-3; cdr3_aa: CASSLGTSETDTQYF; cdr3_nt: TGTGCCAGCAGCTTAGGTACTAGCGAGACAGATACGCAGTATTTT
d_call: -; clone_size: few; v_call: TRBV5-1; j_call: TRBJ2-7; cdr3_aa: CASSGGGTYEQYF; cdr3_nt: TGCGCCAGCTCCGGCGGCGGAACCTACGAGCAGTACTTC
d_call: -; clone_size: many; v_call: TRBV27; j_call: TRBJ1-2; cdr3_aa: CASSFQGSGYTF; cdr3_nt: TGTGCCAGCAGTTTCCAGGGTTCTGGCTACACCTTC
d_call: -; clone_size: -; v_call: TRBV20-1; j_call: TRBJ2-1; cdr3_aa: CSARPHGKYNEQFF; cdr3_nt: TGCAGTGCTAGACCCCACGGCAAGTACAATGAGCAGTTCTTC
d_call: -; clone_size: -; v_call: TRBV18; j_call: TRBJ2-6; cdr3_aa: CASSLAQTAGANVLTF; cdr3_nt: TGTGCCAGCTCACTGGCCCAAACGGCTGGGGCCAACGTCCTGACTTTC
d_call: -; clone_size: -; v_call: TRBV29-1; j_call: TRBJ2-6; cdr3_aa: CSVLQGVGANVLTF; cdr3_nt: TGCAGCGTTCTCCAGGGAGTTGGGGCCAACGTCCTGACTTTC
d_call: TRBD1; clone_size: -; v_call: TRBV5-1; j_call: TRBJ2-3; cdr3_aa: CASSPQRGLLGDTQYF; cdr3_nt: TGCGCCAGCAGCCCCCAGAGGGGGCTTCTGGGAGATACGCAGTATTTT
d_call: -; clone_size: many; v_call: TRBV27; j_call: TRBJ2-7; cdr3_aa: CASSVPGVLGAEQYF; cdr3_nt: TGTGCCAGCAGTGTCCCAGGGGTCCTAGGGGCGGAGCAGTACTTC
d_call: TRBD1; clone_size: many; v_call: TRBV7-9; j_call: TRBJ1-3; cdr3_aa: CASSSTGAGNTIYF; cdr3_nt: TGTGCCAGCAGCTCGACAGGGGCCGGAAACACCATATATTTT
d_call: -; clone_size: -; v_call: TRBV9; j_call: TRBJ2-5; cdr3_aa: CASSARGGSSQETQYF; cdr3_nt: TGTGCCAGCAGCGCTAGGGGGGGGTCTTCCCAAGAGACCCAGTACTTC
d_call: -; clone_size: -; v_call: TRBV12-3/TRBV12-4; j_call: TRBJ1-6; cdr3_aa: CASNLGAAHNSPLHF; cdr3_nt: TGTGCCAGCAACTTAGGGGCAGCGCATAATTCACCCCTCCACTTT
d_call: -; clone_size: -; v_call: TRBV6-1; j_call: TRBJ1-1; cdr3_aa: CASSPGTRMNTEAFF; cdr3_nt: TGTGCCAGCAGTCCGGGGACCCGCATGAACACTGAAGCTTTCTTT
d_call: TRBD2; clone_size: few; v_call: TRBV7-3; j_call: TRBJ2-2; cdr3_aa: CASSPPGGELTGELFF; cdr3_nt: TGTGCCAGCAGCCCACCTGGGGGGGAACTGACCGGGGAGCTGTTTTTT
d_call: -; clone_size: few; v_call: TRBV20-1; j_call: TRBJ1-3; cdr3_aa: CSARQGGGNTIYF; cdr3_nt: TGCAGTGCTAGACAGGGAGGCGGAAACACCATATATTTT
d_call: -; clone_size: many; v_call: TRBV4-1; j_call: TRBJ1-5; cdr3_aa: CASSPQQETNQPQHF; cdr3_nt: TGCGCCAGCAGCCCACAACAGGAAACAAATCAGCCCCAGCATTTT
d_call: TRBD2; clone_size: few; v_call: TRBV20-1; j_call: TRBJ2-2; cdr3_aa: CSARYAGTSKPGELFF; cdr3_nt: TGCAGTGCTAGATACGCCGGGACTAGTAAGCCCGGGGAGCTGTTTTTT
d_call: TRBD1; clone_size: many; v_call: TRBV4-1; j_call: TRBJ2-2; cdr3_aa: CASSTPDRSNTGELFF; cdr3_nt: TGCGCCAGCAGCACGCCGGACAGGTCGAACACCGGGGAGCTGTTTTTT
d_call: TRBD2; clone_size: many; v_call: TRBV12-3/TRBV12-4; j_call: TRBJ2-1; cdr3_aa: CASSYSGGPYNEQFF; cdr3_nt: TGTGCCAGCAGTTATAGCGGGGGCCCCTACAATGAGCAGTTCTTC
d_call: -; clone_size: -; v_call: TRBV5-1; j_call: TRBJ2-2; cdr3_aa: CASSSNPPVGPTGELFF; cdr3_nt: TGCGCCAGCAGCTCGAATCCCCCGGTGGGGCCTACCGGGGAGCTGTTTTTT
d_call: -; clone_size: -; v_call: TRBV9; j_call: TRBJ2-2; cdr3_aa: CASSDRPGELFF; cdr3_nt: TGTGCCAGCAGCGACCGGCCCGGGGAGCTGTTTTTT
d_call: -; clone_size: many; v_call: TRBV6-1; j_call: TRBJ2-2; cdr3_aa: CASSHGTSNTGELFF; cdr3_nt: TGTGCCAGCAGCCATGGGACATCGAACACCGGGGAGCTGTTTTTT
d_call: -; clone_size: few; v_call: TRBV5-8; j_call: TRBJ1-5; cdr3_aa: CASSLQGISNQPQHF; cdr3_nt: TGTGCCAGCAGCTTGCAAGGGATTAGCAATCAGCCCCAGCATTTT
d_call: TRBD1; clone_size: -; v_call: TRBV9; j_call: TRBJ2-7; cdr3_aa: CASSDGQGATYEQYF; cdr3_nt: TGTGCCAGCAGCGATGGACAGGGGGCCACCTACGAGCAGTACTTC
d_call: -; clone_size: few; v_call: TRBV2; j_call: TRBJ1-5; cdr3_aa: CASSELGGPTQPQHF; cdr3_nt: TGTGCCAGCAGTGAACTCGGGGGTCCGACGCAGCCCCAGCATTTT
d_call: -; clone_size: many; v_call: TRBV20-1; j_call: TRBJ2-7; cdr3_aa: CSARANGATYEQYF; cdr3_nt: TGCAGTGCTAGAGCAAACGGGGCCACCTACGAGCAGTACTTC
d_call: -; clone_size: -; v_call: TRBV12-3/TRBV12-4; j_call: TRBJ2-2; cdr3_aa: CASSFARTYYNTGELFF; cdr3_nt: TGTGCCAGCAGTTTTGCCAGAACCTACTATAACACCGGGGAGCTGTTTTTT
d_call: -; clone_size: few; v_call: TRBV20-1; j_call: TRBJ2-7; cdr3_aa: CSACRDTYEQYF; cdr3_nt: TGCAGTGCTTGCCGGGACACCTACGAGCAGTACTTC
d_call: TRBD1; clone_size: few; v_call: TRBV12-3/TRBV12-4; j_call: TRBJ2-2; cdr3_aa: CASIDLGTGVTGELFF; cdr3_nt: TGTGCCAGCATAGATCTTGGGACAGGGGTTACCGGGGAGCTGTTTTTT
d_call: -; clone_size: -; v_call: TRBV5-1; j_call: TRBJ1-1; cdr3_aa: CASSLVPGTNTEAFF; cdr3_nt: TGCGCCAGCAGCTTGGTGCCAGGGACGAACACTGAAGCTTTCTTT
d_call: -; clone_size: -; v_call: TRBV10-3; j_call: TRBJ2-5; cdr3_aa: CAISGTQETQYF; cdr3_nt: TGTGCCATCAGTGGGACACAAGAGACCCAGTACTTC
d_call: -; clone_size: -; v_call: TRBV5-1; j_call: TRBJ2-2; cdr3_aa: CASSVSDSSTGELFF; cdr3_nt: TGCGCCAGCAGCGTATCGGACAGCTCCACCGGGGAGCTGTTTTTT
d_call: -; clone_size: -; v_call: TRBV12-3/TRBV12-4; j_call: TRBJ2-2; cdr3_aa: CASHITGELFF; cdr3_nt: TGTGCCAGCCACATCACCGGGGAGCTGTTTTTT